These T cell receptor beta chains were read from a single sample in a study of beta chain features in type 1 diabetes. Sequenced by immunoSEQ multiplex PCR; TCRdb stores in-frame clones only, minus some. This table holds tens of thousands of clones, 55% to 75% found once. The sequencing input was Tregs from blood. The receptors were gathered from a woman between 40 and 50 years old in good health. Each CDR3 is given without its conserved first and last residue. A D gene is named only where the DNA matches it firmly.

d_call,j_call,v_call,cdr3_aa
-,TRBJ2-2,TRBV12-5,ASGLVMAGPGELF
TRBD1,TRBJ1-4,TRBV14,ATRDRGDEKLF
TRBD1,TRBJ1-1,TRBV29-1,SGLSTGVVAF
-,-,TRBV7-8,ASKVWGDYEQY
-,TRBJ1-6,TRBV6-1,ASSDPLDSSYNSPLH
-,TRBJ1-5,TRBV6-6,ASSRPAGRGGEPQH
TRBD1,TRBJ1-2,TRBV6-1,ASSINRGDYGYT
-,TRBJ2-7,TRBV5-1,ASSRRSGYEQY
TRBD1,TRBJ1-2,TRBV23-1,ASSRQGDYGYT
TRBD2,TRBJ2-5,TRBV5-1,ASSSLAGGPKETQY